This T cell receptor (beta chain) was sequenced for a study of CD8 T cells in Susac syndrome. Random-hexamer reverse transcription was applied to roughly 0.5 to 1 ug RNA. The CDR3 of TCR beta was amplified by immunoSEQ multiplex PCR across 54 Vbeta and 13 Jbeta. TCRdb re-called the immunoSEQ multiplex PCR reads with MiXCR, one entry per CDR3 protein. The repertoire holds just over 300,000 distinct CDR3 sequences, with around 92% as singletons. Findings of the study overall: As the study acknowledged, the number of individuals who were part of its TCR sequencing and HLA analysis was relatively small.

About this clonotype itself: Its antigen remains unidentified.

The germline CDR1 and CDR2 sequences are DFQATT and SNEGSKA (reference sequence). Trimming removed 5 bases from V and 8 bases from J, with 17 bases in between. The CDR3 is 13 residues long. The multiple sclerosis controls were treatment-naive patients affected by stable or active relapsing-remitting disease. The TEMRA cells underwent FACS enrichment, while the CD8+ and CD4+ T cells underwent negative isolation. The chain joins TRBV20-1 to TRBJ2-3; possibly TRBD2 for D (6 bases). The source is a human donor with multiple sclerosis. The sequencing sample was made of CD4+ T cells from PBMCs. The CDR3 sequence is CSAPPPGDFTQYF. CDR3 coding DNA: TGCAGTGCTCCTCCCCCGGGGGATTTTACGCAGTATTTT.